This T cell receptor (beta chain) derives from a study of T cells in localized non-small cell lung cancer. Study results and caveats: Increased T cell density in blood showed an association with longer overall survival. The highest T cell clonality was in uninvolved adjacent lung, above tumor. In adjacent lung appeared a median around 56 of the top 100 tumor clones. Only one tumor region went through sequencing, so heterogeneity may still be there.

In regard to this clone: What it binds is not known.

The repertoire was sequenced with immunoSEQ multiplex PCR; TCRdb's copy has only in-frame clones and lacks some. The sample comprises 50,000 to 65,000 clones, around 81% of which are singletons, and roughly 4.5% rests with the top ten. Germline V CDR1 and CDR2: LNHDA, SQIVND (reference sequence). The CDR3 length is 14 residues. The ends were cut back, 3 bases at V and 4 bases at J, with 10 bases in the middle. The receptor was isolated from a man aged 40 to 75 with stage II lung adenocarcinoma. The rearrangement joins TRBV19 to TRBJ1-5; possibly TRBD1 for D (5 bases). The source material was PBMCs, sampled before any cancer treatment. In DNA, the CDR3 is TGTGCCAGTAGTATGAGGGGTCAGAATCAGCCCCAGCATTTT. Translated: CASSMRGQNQPQHF.